This T cell receptor (beta chain) was observed in a study of early T cells in non-severe SARS-CoV-2 infection. MiXCR was run by TCRdb on the 5' RACE reads, yielding one entry per CDR3 protein. The sample has some 64,000 distinct CDR3 sequences, around 21% seen once; the top ten hold approximately 15%. CDR3 length: 12 amino acids. Germline CDR1 KGHSH, CDR2 LQKENI. The germline V and J ends were trimmed by 1 base and 8 bases, with 6 bases remaining between them. The chain has TRBV18 and TRBJ2-1; no firm D call. This clonotype originated in an adult who was a healthcare worker with PCR-confirmed SARS-CoV-2 infection or an uninfected control (not recorded which). Here the sequenced sample was whole blood, taken at baseline. CDR3 bases: TGTGCCAGCTCACCACTCTGGGATGAGCAGTTCTTC. It specifies CASSPLWDEQFF.